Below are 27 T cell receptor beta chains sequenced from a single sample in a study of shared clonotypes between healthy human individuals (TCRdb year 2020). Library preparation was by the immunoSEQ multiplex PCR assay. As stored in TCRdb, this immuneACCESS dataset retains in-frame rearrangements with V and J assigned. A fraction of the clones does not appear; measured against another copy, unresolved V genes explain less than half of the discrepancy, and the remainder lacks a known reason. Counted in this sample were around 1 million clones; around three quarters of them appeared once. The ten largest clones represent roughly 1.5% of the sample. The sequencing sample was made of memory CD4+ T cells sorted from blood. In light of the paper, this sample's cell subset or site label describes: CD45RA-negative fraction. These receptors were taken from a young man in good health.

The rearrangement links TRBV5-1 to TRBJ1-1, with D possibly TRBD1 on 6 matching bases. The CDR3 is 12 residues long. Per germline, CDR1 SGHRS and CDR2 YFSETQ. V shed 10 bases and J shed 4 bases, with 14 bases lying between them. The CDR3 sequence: CAVVQGFTEAFF. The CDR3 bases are TGCGCCGTCGTACAGGGTTTCACTGAAGCTTTCTTT.

As DNA, the CDR3 is TGTGCCAGCAGCCGAACAGGGATGAGCTCCTACGAGCAGTACTTC. This gives the protein CASSRTGMSSYEQYF. The chain uses TRBV5-5 and TRBJ2-7; possibly TRBD1 for D (6 bases). V was cut by 4 bases and J by 0 bases, with 14 bases left in between. This CDR3 is built from 15 residues. Germline lookup yields CDR1 SGHKS and CDR2 YYEKEE (reference sequence).

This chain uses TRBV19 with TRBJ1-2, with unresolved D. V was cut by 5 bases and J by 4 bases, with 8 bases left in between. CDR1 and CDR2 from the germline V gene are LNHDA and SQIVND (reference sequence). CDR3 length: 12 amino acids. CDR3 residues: CASSFQSYGYTF. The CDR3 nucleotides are TGTGCCAGTAGTTTTCAGAGCTATGGCTACACCTTC.

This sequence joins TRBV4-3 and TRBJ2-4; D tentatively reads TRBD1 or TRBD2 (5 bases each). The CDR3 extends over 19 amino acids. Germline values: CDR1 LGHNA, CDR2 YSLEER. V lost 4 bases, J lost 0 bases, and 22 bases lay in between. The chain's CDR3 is CASSLKIPGAPEAKNIQYF. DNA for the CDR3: TGCGCCAGCAGCCTAAAGATCCCCGGGGCTCCCGAAGCCAAAAACATTCAGTACTTC.

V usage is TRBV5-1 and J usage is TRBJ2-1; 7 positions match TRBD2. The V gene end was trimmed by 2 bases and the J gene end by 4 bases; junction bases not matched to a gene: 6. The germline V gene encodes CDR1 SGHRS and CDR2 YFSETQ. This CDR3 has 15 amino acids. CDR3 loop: CASSFSLADYNEQFF. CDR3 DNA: TGCGCCAGCAGCTTCAGTCTAGCGGATTACAATGAGCAGTTCTTC.

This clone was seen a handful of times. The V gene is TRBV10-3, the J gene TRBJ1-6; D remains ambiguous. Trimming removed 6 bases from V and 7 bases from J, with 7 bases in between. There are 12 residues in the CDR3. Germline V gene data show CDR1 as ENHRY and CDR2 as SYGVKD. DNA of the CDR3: TGTGCCATCAGGTCGGGGAATTCACCCCTCCACTTT. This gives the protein CAIRSGNSPLHF.

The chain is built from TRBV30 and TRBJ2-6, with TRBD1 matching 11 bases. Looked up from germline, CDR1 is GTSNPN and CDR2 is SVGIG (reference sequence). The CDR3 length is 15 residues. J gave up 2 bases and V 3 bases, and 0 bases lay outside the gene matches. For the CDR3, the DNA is TGTGCCTGGAGGGGACAGGGGGCTGGGGCCAACGTCCTGACTTTC. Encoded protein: CAWRGQGAGANVLTF.

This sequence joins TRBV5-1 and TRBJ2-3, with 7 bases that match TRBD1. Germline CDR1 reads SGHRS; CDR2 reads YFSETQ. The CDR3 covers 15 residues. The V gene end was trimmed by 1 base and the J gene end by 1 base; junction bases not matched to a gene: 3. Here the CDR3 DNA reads TGCGCCAGCAGCTTGAGGGGGCACGGCACAGATACGCAGTATTTT. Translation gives CASSLRGHGTDTQYF.

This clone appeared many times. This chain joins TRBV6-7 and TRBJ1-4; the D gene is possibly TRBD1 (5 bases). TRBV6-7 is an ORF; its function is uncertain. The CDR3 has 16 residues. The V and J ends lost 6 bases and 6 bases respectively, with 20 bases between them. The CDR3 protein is CASSTELRQNDEKLFF. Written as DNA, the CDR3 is TGTGCCAGCAGCACCGAACTCCGACAGAACGATGAAAAACTGTTTTTT.

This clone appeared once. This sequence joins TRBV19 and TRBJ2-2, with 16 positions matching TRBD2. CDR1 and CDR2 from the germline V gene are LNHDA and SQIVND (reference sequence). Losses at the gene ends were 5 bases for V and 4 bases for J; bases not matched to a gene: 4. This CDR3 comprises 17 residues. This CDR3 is CASSPGTSGRATGELFF. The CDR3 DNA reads TGTGCCAGTAGTCCCGGGACTAGCGGGAGGGCCACCGGGGAGCTGTTTTTT.

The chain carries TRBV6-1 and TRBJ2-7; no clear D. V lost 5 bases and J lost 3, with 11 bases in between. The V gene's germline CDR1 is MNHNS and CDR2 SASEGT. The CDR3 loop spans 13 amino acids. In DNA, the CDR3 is TGTGCCAGCAGTAGGTTTTTCAACTACGAGCAGTACTTC. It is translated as CASSRFFNYEQYF.

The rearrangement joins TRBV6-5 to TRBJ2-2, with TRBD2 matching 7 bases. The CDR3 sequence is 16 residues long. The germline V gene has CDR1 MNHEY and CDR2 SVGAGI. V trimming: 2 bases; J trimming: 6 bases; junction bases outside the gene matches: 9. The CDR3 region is CASSYPIGGSAGELFF. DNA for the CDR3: TGTGCCAGCAGTTACCCTATCGGGGGGAGCGCCGGGGAGCTGTTTTTT.

CDR3 sequence: CAGFRDRGSRGYTF. The CDR3 DNA is TGTGCCGGTTTCCGGGACAGGGGGTCGAGGGGCTACACCTTC. The chain carries TRBV30 and TRBJ1-2; 11 bases agree with TRBD1. Per germline, CDR1 GTSNPN and CDR2 SVGIG (reference sequence). The CDR3 spans 14 residues. Germline trimming cut 8 bases from V and 8 bases from J; bases unmatched to any gene: 13.

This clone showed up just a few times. The CDR3 DNA follows: TGTGCCAGCAGCAAACAGGGGGTGAACACTGAAGCTTTCTTT. Protein: CASSKQGVNTEAFF. The chain has TRBV11-1 and TRBJ1-1; 8 bases align to TRBD1. Germline CDR1 SGHAT, CDR2 FQDESV (reference sequence). This CDR3 contains 14 residues. V lost 5 bases to trimming and J lost 0 bases; unmatched junction nucleotides: 2.

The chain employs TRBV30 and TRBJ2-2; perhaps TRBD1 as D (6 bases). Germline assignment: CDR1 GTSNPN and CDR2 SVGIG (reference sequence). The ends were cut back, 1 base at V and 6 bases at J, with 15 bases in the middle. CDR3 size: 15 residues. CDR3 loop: CAWSGMAGVAGELFF. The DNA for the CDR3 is TGTGCCTGGAGTGGCATGGCAGGGGTGGCCGGGGAGCTGTTTTTT.

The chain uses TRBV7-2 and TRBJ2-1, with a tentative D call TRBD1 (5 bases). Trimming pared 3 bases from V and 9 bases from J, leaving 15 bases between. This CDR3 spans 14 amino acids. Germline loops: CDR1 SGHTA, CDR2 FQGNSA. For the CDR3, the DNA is TGTGCCAGCAGCTTGGTAATGCAGGGTGGTGAGCAGTTCTTC. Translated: CASSLVMQGGEQFF.

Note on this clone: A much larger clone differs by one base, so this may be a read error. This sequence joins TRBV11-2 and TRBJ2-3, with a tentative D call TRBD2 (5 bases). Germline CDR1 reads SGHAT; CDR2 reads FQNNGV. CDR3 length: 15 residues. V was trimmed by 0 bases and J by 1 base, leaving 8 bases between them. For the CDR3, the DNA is TGTGCCAGCAGCTTAGATCGGGGAGGCACAGATACGCAGTATTTT. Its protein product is CASSLDRGGTDTQYF. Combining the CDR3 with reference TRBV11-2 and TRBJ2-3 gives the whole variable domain EAGVAQSPRYKIIEKRQSVAFWCNPISGHATLYWYQQILGQGPKLLIQFQNNGVVDDSQLPKDRFSAERLKGVDSTLKIQPAKLEDSAVYLCASSLDRGGTDTQYFGPGTRLTVL.

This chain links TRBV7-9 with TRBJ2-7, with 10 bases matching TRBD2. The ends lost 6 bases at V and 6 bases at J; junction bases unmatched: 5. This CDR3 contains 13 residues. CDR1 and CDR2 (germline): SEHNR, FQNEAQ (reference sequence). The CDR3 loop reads CASSLLAGAEQYF. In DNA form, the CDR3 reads TGTGCCAGCAGTCTCCTAGCGGGAGCCGAGCAGTACTTC.

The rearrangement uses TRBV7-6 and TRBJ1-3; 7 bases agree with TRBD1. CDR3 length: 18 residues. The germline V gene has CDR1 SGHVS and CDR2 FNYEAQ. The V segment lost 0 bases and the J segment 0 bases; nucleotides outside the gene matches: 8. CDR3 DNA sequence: TGTGCCAGCAGCTTAGCGCTGGCAGGGGGTGCCTCTGGAAACACCATATATTTT. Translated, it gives CASSLALAGGASGNTIYF.

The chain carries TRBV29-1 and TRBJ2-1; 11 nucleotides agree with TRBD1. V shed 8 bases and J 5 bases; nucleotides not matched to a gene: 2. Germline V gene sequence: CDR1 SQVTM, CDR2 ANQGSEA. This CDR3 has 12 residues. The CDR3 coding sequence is TGCAGCATGGGACAGGGGGACAATGAGCAGTTCTTC. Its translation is CSMGQGDNEQFF.

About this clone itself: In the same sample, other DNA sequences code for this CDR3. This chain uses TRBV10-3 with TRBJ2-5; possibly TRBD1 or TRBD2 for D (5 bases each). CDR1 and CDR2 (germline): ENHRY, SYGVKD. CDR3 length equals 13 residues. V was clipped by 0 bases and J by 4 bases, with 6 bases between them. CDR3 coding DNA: TGTGCCATCAGTGAGTCGGGGGTAGAGACCCAGTACTTC. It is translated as CAISESGVETQYF.

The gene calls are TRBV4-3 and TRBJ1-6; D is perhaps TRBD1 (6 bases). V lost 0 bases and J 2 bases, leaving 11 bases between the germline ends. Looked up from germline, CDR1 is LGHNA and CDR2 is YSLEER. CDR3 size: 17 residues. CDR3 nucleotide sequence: TGCGCCAGCAGCCAAGAGAGAGGGGGGACCTATAATTCACCCCTCCACTTT. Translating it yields CASSQERGGTYNSPLHF.

The DNA of the CDR3 is TGCGCCAGCAGCATGGGGACAGGGGGCTATACCGGGGAGCTGTTTTTT. It is translated as CASSMGTGGYTGELFF. V is TRBV5-1 and J is TRBJ2-2, with TRBD1 matching over 12 bases. V gave up 4 bases and J gave up 5 bases; unmatched junction bases: 6. CDR1 is SGHRS and CDR2 is YFSETQ in the germline V gene. The CDR3 is made up of 16 amino acids.

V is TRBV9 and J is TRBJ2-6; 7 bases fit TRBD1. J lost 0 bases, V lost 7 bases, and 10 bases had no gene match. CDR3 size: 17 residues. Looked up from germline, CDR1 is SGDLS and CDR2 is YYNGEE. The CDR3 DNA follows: TGTGCCAGCGGAAGGGACAGTACTCCCTCTGGGGCCAACGTCCTGACTTTC. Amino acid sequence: CASGRDSTPSGANVLTF.

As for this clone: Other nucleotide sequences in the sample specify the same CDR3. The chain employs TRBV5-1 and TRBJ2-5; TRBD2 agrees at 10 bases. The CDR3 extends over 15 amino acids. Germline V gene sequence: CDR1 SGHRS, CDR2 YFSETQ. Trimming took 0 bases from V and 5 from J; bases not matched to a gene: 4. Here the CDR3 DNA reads TGCGCCAGCAGCTTGGCACTAGCGGGACAGGAGACCCAGTACTTC. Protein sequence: CASSLALAGQETQYF. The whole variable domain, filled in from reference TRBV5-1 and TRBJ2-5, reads KAGVTQTPRYLIKTRGQQVTLSCSPISGHRSVSWYQQTPGQGLQFLFEYFSETQRNKGNFPGRFSGRQFSNSRSEMNVSTLELGDSALYLCASSLALAGQETQYFGPGTRLLVL.

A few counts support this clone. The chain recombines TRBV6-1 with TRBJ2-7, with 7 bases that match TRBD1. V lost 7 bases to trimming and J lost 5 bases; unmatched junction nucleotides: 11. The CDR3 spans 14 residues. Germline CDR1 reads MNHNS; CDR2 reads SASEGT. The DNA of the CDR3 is TGTGCCAGCACCTTGACAGGGAGAGGGAACGAGCAGTACTTC. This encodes CASTLTGRGNEQYF.

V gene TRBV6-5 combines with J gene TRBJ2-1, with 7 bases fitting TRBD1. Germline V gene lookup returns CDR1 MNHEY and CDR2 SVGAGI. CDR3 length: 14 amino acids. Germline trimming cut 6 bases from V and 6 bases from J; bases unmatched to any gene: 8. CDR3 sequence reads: CASSRGQEGNEQFF. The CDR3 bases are TGTGCCAGCAGCCGCGGACAGGAAGGCAATGAGCAGTTCTTC.